One and the same sample provided the 22 T cell receptor beta chains below, sequenced in a study of T cells expressing NK-cell markers. One entry per CDR3 protein, without DNA, is what TCRdb gives after re-calling the 5' RACE reads. This sample's table has some 460,000 distinct CDR3 sequences. The sample consisted of blood T cells: a sorted CD56 or NKG2C T cell subset, CD4+ or CD8+ T cells, or bulk PBMC T cells (not recorded which). Receptors originate from a woman in her fifties or sixties in good health.

The V and J genes are TRBV4-1 and TRBJ2-7; TCRdb designates TRBD2, a call that cannot be tested without DNA. From germline, CDR1 is MGHRA and CDR2 YSYEKL. The CDR3 runs 16 residues. CDR3 in amino acids: CASSQERTSLSYEQYF.

The chain is built from TRBV7-8 and TRBJ1-3. Germline V gene data show CDR1 as SGHVS and CDR2 as FQNEAQ. The CDR3 has 14 amino acids. CDR3 region: CASSLEGDGNTIYF.

The rearrangement uses TRBV14 and TRBJ2-3; TCRdb reports TRBD1, a call that lacks DNA to check it against. Germline V lookup: CDR1 SGHDN, CDR2 FVKESK. The CDR3 is 13 amino acids. CDR3 region: CASSQERGEPQYF.

The chain is built from TRBV7-7 and TRBJ2-5; the D call from TCRdb, TRBD2, cannot be confirmed without DNA. CDR3 length equals 14 residues. Germline assignment: CDR1 SSHAT and CDR2 FNYEAQ (reference sequence). The CDR3 sequence: CASSLNLGGETQYF.

This chain connects TRBV4-1 to TRBJ2-1; the D call of TRBD2 rests on TCRdb alone, since no DNA is present to check it. The CDR3 is 15 residues long. Germline CDR1 MGHRA, CDR2 YSYEKL. The CDR3 region is CASSQGGGGESEQFF.

This sequence joins TRBV5-1 and TRBJ2-4; the TRBD1 assignment by TCRdb is unverifiable without DNA. The germline gives CDR1 SGHRS, CDR2 YFSETQ. CDR3 length equals 14 residues. CDR3 protein: CASSLVGTGTIQYF.

The rearrangement links TRBV11-2 to TRBJ1-2; TCRdb reports TRBD1, a call that lacks DNA to check it against. The V gene's germline CDR1 is SGHAT and CDR2 FQNNGV. The CDR3 length is 13 residues. The CDR3 here is CASSLGGRNGYTF.

CDR3 sequence: CASSIGKGGAVQFF. The chain recombines TRBV5-1 with TRBJ2-1; the TRBD1 assignment by TCRdb is unverifiable without DNA. The germline gives CDR1 SGHRS, CDR2 YFSETQ. There are 14 residues in the CDR3. The whole variable domain, remainder taken from reference TRBV5-1 and TRBJ2-1, is KAGVTQTPRYLIKTRGQQVTLSCSPISGHRSVSWYQQTPGQGLQFLFEYFSETQRNKGNFPGRFSGRQFSNSRSEMNVSTLELGDSALYLCASSIGKGGAVQFFGPGTRLTVL.

This chain uses TRBV5-6 with TRBJ1-1. This CDR3 has 15 residues. Germline V gene sequence: CDR1 SGHDT, CDR2 YYEEEE. CDR3 amino acids: CASTWGSLMNTEAFF.

The rearrangement links TRBV6-5 to TRBJ2-1; TCRdb selects TRBD2, and the lack of DNA leaves this call unchecked. The germline gives CDR1 MNHEY, CDR2 SVGAGI. The CDR3 loop spans 19 amino acids. Here the CDR3 reads CASSFSSGRLRSSYNEQFF.

V gene TRBV5-1 combines with J gene TRBJ1-5; lacking DNA, the TRBD1 call made by TCRdb goes unchecked. This CDR3 region has 14 residues. Germline V gene lookup returns CDR1 SGHRS and CDR2 YFSETQ. The CDR3: CASSMDSGGQPQHF.

The V gene is TRBV20-1, the J gene TRBJ1-1. The length of the CDR3 is 12 residues. Germline CDR1 DFQATT, CDR2 SNEGSKA (reference sequence). The CDR3 reads CSAHSLIAEAFF.

This chain connects TRBV5-1 to TRBJ2-1; TCRdb returns TRBD1, unconfirmable since there is no DNA. From germline, CDR1 is SGHRS and CDR2 YFSETQ. The CDR3 spans 12 residues. CDR3 amino acids: CASSNMGSEQFF. Drawing the rest from reference TRBV5-1 and TRBJ2-1, the complete variable domain is KAGVTQTPRYLIKTRGQQVTLSCSPISGHRSVSWYQQTPGQGLQFLFEYFSETQRNKGNFPGRFSGRQFSNSRSEMNVSTLELGDSALYLCASSNMGSEQFFGPGTRLTVL.

This chain uses TRBV15 with TRBJ2-7; with no DNA, the TCRdb D assignment of TRBD2 cannot be verified. There are 12 residues in the CDR3. The germline V gene encodes CDR1 LNHNV and CDR2 YYDKDF (reference sequence). The chain's CDR3 is CATSSQRLKQYF.

This chain uses TRBV5-1 with TRBJ1-1. CDR3 length equals 12 residues. Looked up from germline, CDR1 is SGHRS and CDR2 is YFSETQ. The CDR3 region is CASSWAGPEAFF.

The chain uses TRBV3-1 and TRBJ1-1; the TCRdb D gene call, TRBD1, has no DNA to confirm it. Germline CDR1 reads LGHDT; CDR2 reads YNNKEL (reference sequence). This CDR3 comprises 17 residues. This chain's CDR3 is CASSQRNRGLDRTEAFF.

This chain links TRBV25-1 with TRBJ1-5; TCRdb designates TRBD1, a call that cannot be tested without DNA. This CDR3 has 12 residues. Looked up from germline, CDR1 is MGHDK and CDR2 is SYGVNS. CDR3 in amino acids: CASSGTGGAQHF. Together with reference TRBV25-1 and TRBJ1-5, the CDR3 gives the full variable domain: EADIYQTPRYLVIGTGKKITLECSQTMGHDKMYWYQQDPGMELHLIHYSYGVNSTEKGDLSSESTVSRIRTEHFPLTLESARPSHTSQYLCASSGTGGAQHFGDGTRLSIL.

The chain couples TRBV6-6 to TRBJ2-1. Germline V gives CDR1 MNHNY, CDR2 SVGAGI (reference sequence). This CDR3 is 17 amino acids long. The CDR3 sequence is CASSYSPKAGVYNEQFF.

This rearrangement joins TRBV24-1 to TRBJ2-1. This CDR3 region has 17 residues. Germline CDR1 is KGHDR and CDR2 is SFDVKD. CDR3 residues: CATSDFRGDSSYNEQFF.

This chain connects TRBV29-1 to TRBJ1-2; with no DNA, the TCRdb D assignment of TRBD1 cannot be verified. In germline, CDR1 is SQVTM, CDR2 ANQGSEA. This CDR3 region has 14 residues. The chain's CDR3 is CSVEDRGQGVGYTF.

The chain is built from TRBV12-3 or TRBV12-4 and TRBJ1-1; the D gene TCRdb calls, TRBD1, cannot be checked with no DNA. The CDR3 is 11 amino acids. CDR3 in amino acids: CASSTGQGAFF.

The genes are TRBV6-5 and TRBJ1-1; the D call from TCRdb, TRBD1, cannot be confirmed without DNA. From germline, CDR1 is MNHEY and CDR2 SVGAGI. CDR3 length: 16 residues. The CDR3: CASSYSWGNMNTEAFF.